These T cell receptor beta chains were read from a single sample in a study of blood T cells in healthy people across ages. MiXCR, applied by TCRdb to the 5' RACE reads, yields one record per CDR3 protein. The sample carries 920,000 or so distinct CDR3 sequences, over 35% recorded once. The sequenced material came from blood. These receptors were collected from a woman between 55 and 75 years old in good health. CDR3s include the opening cysteine and the closing phenylalanine or tryptophan. D genes are given only for firm matches. Size values are once, few and many counts, or a class for expanded clones, and some rows have none.

v_call,clone_size,j_call,d_call,cdr3_aa,cdr3_nt
TRBV15,few,TRBJ2-6,TRBD1,CATSGTVSSGANVLTF,TGTGCCACCTCCGGGACAGTTAGCTCTGGGGCCAACGTCCTGACTTTC
TRBV11-2,-,TRBJ2-7,TRBD2,CASSYGLAVSHEQYF,TGTGCCAGCAGCTATGGACTAGCTGTCTCTCACGAGCAGTACTTC
TRBV20-1,few,TRBJ2-4,-,CSALDGSHIQYF,TGCAGTGCCCTTGACGGGAGTCACATTCAGTACTTC
TRBV7-9,-,TRBJ2-7,TRBD1,CATADRAYEQYF,TGTGCCACCGCGGACAGGGCCTACGAGCAGTACTTC
TRBV20-1,few,TRBJ2-7,-,CSAHQGPGYEQYF,TGCAGTGCACATCAGGGGCCGGGGTACGAGCAGTACTTC
TRBV11-2,-,TRBJ1-4,-,CASSRTTPNEKLFF,TGTGCCAGCAGCCGTACAACTCCTAATGAAAAACTGTTTTTT
TRBV30,once,TRBJ1-1,-,CAWKNRASDTEAFF,TGTGCCTGGAAAAACAGGGCCTCGGACACTGAAGCTTTCTTT
TRBV12-3/TRBV12-4,once,TRBJ2-1,TRBD1,CASSLGNRGRAYEQFF,TGTGCCAGCAGTTTAGGGAACAGGGGGCGAGCGTACGAGCAGTTCTTC
TRBV20-1,-,TRBJ2-7,TRBD2,CSARDPGLAYEQYF,TGCAGTGCTAGAGATCCGGGACTAGCTTACGAGCAGTACTTC
TRBV28,few,TRBJ1-2,TRBD1,CASSPNRDRSKSYTF,TGTGCCAGCAGTCCAAACCGGGACAGGTCAAAGAGCTACACCTTC
TRBV9,few,TRBJ2-7,-,CASSVGGLTVAPEQYF,TGTGCCAGCAGCGTAGGGGGTTTGACCGTCGCCCCCGAGCAGTACTTC
TRBV10-3,-,TRBJ2-7,-,CAVRPGETSYEQYF,TGTGCCGTCCGCCCCGGGGAGACCTCCTACGAGCAGTACTTC
TRBV4-2,-,TRBJ2-1,-,CASSQELWLAPYNEQFF,TGTGCCAGCAGCCAAGAATTGTGGCTAGCGCCTTACAATGAGCAGTTCTTC
TRBV28,-,TRBJ2-3,TRBD1,CASSFPQGSTDTQYF,TGTGCCAGCAGTTTCCCACAGGGGAGCACAGATACGCAGTATTTT
TRBV28,few,TRBJ2-1,TRBD2,CASSFSGRTYNEQFF,TGTGCCAGCAGTTTCAGCGGGAGAACCTACAATGAGCAGTTCTTC
TRBV20-1,-,TRBJ1-2,TRBD1,CSDGTGSYTF,TGCAGTGATGGGACAGGGTCCTACACCTTC